These 20 T cell receptor beta chains were all obtained from the same sample, sequenced in a study of T cell clonotyping in hematopoietic cell transplantation. Some clones are missing from TCRdb's copy, which holds only in-frame ones; the method was immunoSEQ multiplex PCR. The sample lists just over 7,500 clones, around 94% occurring once. Sample: PBMCs, taken 180 days after allogeneic stem cell transplant. All receptors derive from a female patient in her 50s who had an allogeneic stem cell transplant from an unrelated donor, so the T cells may come from the graft donor. Some clones in this sample may be carry-over from other donors' samples.

This clone was counted once. The chain has TRBV28 and TRBJ1-1; D is uncertain. The length of the CDR3 is 13 residues. CDR1 and CDR2 (germline): MDHEN, SYDVKM. The germline V and J ends were trimmed by 4 bases and 7 bases, with 13 bases remaining between them. CDR3 protein: CASSWARAGEAFF. CDR3 DNA sequence: TGTGCCAGCAGTTGGGCGCGGGCGGGTGAAGCTTTCTTT.

V gene TRBV2 combines with J gene TRBJ2-4, with TRBD1 matching over 7 bases. This CDR3 region has 16 residues. Trimming removed 1 base from V and 0 bases from J; junction bases left unmatched: 3. The germline CDR1 and CDR2 sequences are SNHLY and FYNNEI. The CDR3 nucleotides are TGTGCCAGCAGTGAAGACAGGGGTTTAGCCAAAAACATTCAGTACTTC. Translated, it gives CASSEDRGLAKNIQYF.

The CDR3 region is CASSPLGLAGGTDTQYF. The CDR3 nucleotides read TGTGCCAGCAGCCCCTTAGGACTAGCGGGAGGGACAGATACGCAGTATTTT. This chain links TRBV9 with TRBJ2-3, with 15 bases identical to TRBD2. The junction had 6 bases not matched to a gene; V was cut back by 4 bases and J by 3 bases. Germline lookup yields CDR1 SGDLS and CDR2 YYNGEE. The CDR3 runs 17 residues.

This sequence joins TRBV7-8 and TRBJ1-2; 9 positions match TRBD1. This CDR3 spans 15 amino acids. Losses at the gene ends were 5 bases for V and 5 bases for J; bases not matched to a gene: 9. Per germline, CDR1 SGHVS and CDR2 FQNEAQ. The CDR3 loop reads CASSRGAGTGYGYTF. CDR3 sequence (DNA): TGTGCCAGCAGCCGAGGGGCCGGGACAGGGTATGGCTACACCTTC.

The chain uses TRBV6-5 and TRBJ1-2; D is ambiguous. Trimming shortened V by 8 bases and J by 5 bases, and 6 bases separated the two germline ends. Germline V gene sequence: CDR1 MNHEY, CDR2 SVGAGI. The CDR3 consists of 10 residues. In DNA form, the CDR3 reads TGTGCCAGCTTTGGGTATGGCTACACCTTC. It encodes CASFGYGYTF.

The CDR3 nucleotides are TGTGCCAGCAGTCGGGACAGGGGACTTAGCTACGAGCAGTACGTC. Translated: CASSRDRGLSYEQYV. The chain has TRBV7-8 and TRBJ2-7; 10 positions match TRBD1. V gave up 6 bases and J gave up 3 bases; unmatched junction bases: 8. The CDR3 contains 15 residues. The germline gives CDR1 SGHVS, CDR2 FQNEAQ.

CDR3 sequence: CASGQGRGSNQPQHF. The CDR3 DNA reads TGTGCCAGCGGACAGGGAAGGGGTAGCAATCAGCCCCAGCATTTT. This chain joins TRBV19 and TRBJ1-5, with 8 bases fitting TRBD1. The CDR3 extends over 15 amino acids. The germline V gene encodes CDR1 LNHDA and CDR2 SQIVND (reference sequence). The J segment lost 0 bases and the V segment lost 9 bases, leaving 7 bases of the junction unmatched.

The chain employs TRBV19 and TRBJ2-7; D gene ambiguous. The CDR3 covers 14 residues. Trimming pared 6 bases from V and 3 bases from J, leaving 15 bases between. Germline lookup yields CDR1 LNHDA and CDR2 SQIVND (reference sequence). The CDR3 loop reads CASRPQINLYEQYF. As DNA, the CDR3 is TGTGCCAGTAGGCCACAAATTAATCTCTACGAGCAGTACTTC.

The CDR3 loop is CASSPVGSSWGQGAVGYTF. CDR3 coding DNA: TGTGCCAGCAGCCCCGTGGGTTCGTCTTGGGGACAGGGGGCAGTAGGCTACACCTTC. The chain carries TRBV4-2 and TRBJ1-2; the match to TRBD1 covers 12 bases. CDR3 length equals 19 residues. With 4 bases clipped from V and 8 bases from J, the junction kept 20 bases outside the gene matches. Germline-derived CDR1 and CDR2 are LGHNA and YNFKEQ.

The chain employs TRBV7-2 and TRBJ1-3, with D uncertain. CDR3 size: 15 residues. Germline V lookup: CDR1 SGHTA, CDR2 FQGNSA. V lost 1 base and J lost 0, with 7 bases in between. In nucleotides, the CDR3 is TGTGCCAGCAGCTTAGGCGGACCCTCTGGAAACACCATATATTTT. The encoded protein is CASSLGGPSGNTIYF.

V gene TRBV25-1 combines with J gene TRBJ2-7, with TRBD1 matching 12 bases. The germline V gene encodes CDR1 MGHDK and CDR2 SYGVNS. The CDR3 spans 13 residues. In DNA, the CDR3 is TGTGCCAGCAGTGAAAGCGGGACAGGGGGCTACGTGGTC. Residues: CASSESGTGGYVV.

This chain connects TRBV29-1 to TRBJ2-5; D may be TRBD2 (6 bases). Germline V gives CDR1 SQVTM, CDR2 ANQGSEA. Trimming took off 7 bases at V and 4 bases at J, with 16 bases between the two ends. The CDR3 length is 13 residues. CDR3 loop: CSAGDPNRETQYF. The CDR3 nucleotides are TGCAGCGCGGGAGACCCCAATCGAGAGACCCAGTACTTC.

The chain couples TRBV5-1 to TRBJ1-1; D is perhaps TRBD1 (6 bases). The CDR3 is made up of 15 amino acids. The germline V gene encodes CDR1 SGHRS and CDR2 YFSETQ. V gave up 0 bases and J gave up 1 base, with 10 bases separating them. CDR3 coding DNA: TGCGCCAGCAGCTTGGTCGTGACAGGGAACACTGAAGCTTTCTTT. This gives the protein CASSLVVTGNTEAFF.

The J gene is TRBJ2-3, the V gene TRBV4-1, with a possible D match to TRBD2 (6 bases). Germline loops: CDR1 MGHRA, CDR2 YSYEKL. The CDR3 is made up of 16 amino acids. V was clipped by 1 base and J by 6 bases, with 17 bases between them. CDR3 in DNA: TGCGCCAGCAGCCAAGTAATGACTAGTACAACTGATACGCAGTATTTT. Residues: CASSQVMTSTTDTQYF.

This chain uses TRBV29-1 with TRBJ2-2; tentatively, D is TRBD2 (5 bases). Trimming removed 7 bases from V and 5 bases from J, with 14 bases in between. This CDR3 spans 13 amino acids. The germline V gene has CDR1 SQVTM and CDR2 ANQGSEA. The CDR3 DNA follows: TGCAGCGCCCCTTCGCGAGGGACCGGGGAGCTGTTTTTT. Translated, it gives CSAPSRGTGELFF.

This sequence joins TRBV4-1 and TRBJ2-3; TRBD1 agrees at 7 bases. Unmatched junction bases numbered 6, after V lost 1 base and J lost 2 bases. The CDR3 is 16 residues long. CDR1 and CDR2 from the germline V gene are MGHRA and YSYEKL. CDR3 sequence: CASSQGFQGDTDTQYF. DNA for the CDR3: TGCGCCAGCAGCCAAGGGTTCCAGGGGGACACAGATACGCAGTATTTT.

This clone was seen once. The V and J genes are TRBV6-4 and TRBJ1-5, with no clear D. The CDR3 is 13 amino acids. V gave up 2 bases and J gave up 5 bases, with 7 bases separating them. Germline assignment: CDR1 MRHNA and CDR2 SNTAGT. The CDR3 loop reads CASSDRLDQPQHF. CDR3 nucleotides: TGTGCCAGCAGTGACCGTTTAGATCAGCCCCAGCATTTT.

This clone has a handful of counts. The genes are TRBV19 and TRBJ2-1; 7 bases align to TRBD1. The trim removed 3 bases at V and 1 base at J, leaving 6 bases unmatched. The germline CDR1 and CDR2 sequences are LNHDA and SQIVND (reference sequence). The length of the CDR3 is 16 residues. The CDR3 coding sequence is TGTGCCAGTAGTATCGCTATGACAGGGTCCTACAATGAGCAGTTCTTC. Translation gives CASSIAMTGSYNEQFF.

This chain links TRBV28 with TRBJ1-6, with no clear D. V was shortened by 3 bases and J by 0 bases, with 3 bases between the two germline ends. The CDR3 is made up of 14 amino acids. Germline CDR1 MDHEN, CDR2 SYDVKM. CDR3 sequence (DNA): TGTGCCAGCAGTTTTAGCTCCTATAATTCACCCCTCCACTTT. Translating gives CASSFSSYNSPLHF.

This clone has only a few counts. The genes are TRBV7-2 and TRBJ1-2, with D possibly matching TRBD1 (6 bases). The ends were cut back, 2 bases at V and 5 bases at J, with 15 bases in the middle. The CDR3 loop spans 15 amino acids. Germline CDR1 and CDR2: SGHTA and FQGNSA. The CDR3 loop is CASSLLVDRQYGYTF. DNA of the CDR3: TGTGCCAGCAGCTTACTTGTGGACAGACAATATGGCTACACCTTC.